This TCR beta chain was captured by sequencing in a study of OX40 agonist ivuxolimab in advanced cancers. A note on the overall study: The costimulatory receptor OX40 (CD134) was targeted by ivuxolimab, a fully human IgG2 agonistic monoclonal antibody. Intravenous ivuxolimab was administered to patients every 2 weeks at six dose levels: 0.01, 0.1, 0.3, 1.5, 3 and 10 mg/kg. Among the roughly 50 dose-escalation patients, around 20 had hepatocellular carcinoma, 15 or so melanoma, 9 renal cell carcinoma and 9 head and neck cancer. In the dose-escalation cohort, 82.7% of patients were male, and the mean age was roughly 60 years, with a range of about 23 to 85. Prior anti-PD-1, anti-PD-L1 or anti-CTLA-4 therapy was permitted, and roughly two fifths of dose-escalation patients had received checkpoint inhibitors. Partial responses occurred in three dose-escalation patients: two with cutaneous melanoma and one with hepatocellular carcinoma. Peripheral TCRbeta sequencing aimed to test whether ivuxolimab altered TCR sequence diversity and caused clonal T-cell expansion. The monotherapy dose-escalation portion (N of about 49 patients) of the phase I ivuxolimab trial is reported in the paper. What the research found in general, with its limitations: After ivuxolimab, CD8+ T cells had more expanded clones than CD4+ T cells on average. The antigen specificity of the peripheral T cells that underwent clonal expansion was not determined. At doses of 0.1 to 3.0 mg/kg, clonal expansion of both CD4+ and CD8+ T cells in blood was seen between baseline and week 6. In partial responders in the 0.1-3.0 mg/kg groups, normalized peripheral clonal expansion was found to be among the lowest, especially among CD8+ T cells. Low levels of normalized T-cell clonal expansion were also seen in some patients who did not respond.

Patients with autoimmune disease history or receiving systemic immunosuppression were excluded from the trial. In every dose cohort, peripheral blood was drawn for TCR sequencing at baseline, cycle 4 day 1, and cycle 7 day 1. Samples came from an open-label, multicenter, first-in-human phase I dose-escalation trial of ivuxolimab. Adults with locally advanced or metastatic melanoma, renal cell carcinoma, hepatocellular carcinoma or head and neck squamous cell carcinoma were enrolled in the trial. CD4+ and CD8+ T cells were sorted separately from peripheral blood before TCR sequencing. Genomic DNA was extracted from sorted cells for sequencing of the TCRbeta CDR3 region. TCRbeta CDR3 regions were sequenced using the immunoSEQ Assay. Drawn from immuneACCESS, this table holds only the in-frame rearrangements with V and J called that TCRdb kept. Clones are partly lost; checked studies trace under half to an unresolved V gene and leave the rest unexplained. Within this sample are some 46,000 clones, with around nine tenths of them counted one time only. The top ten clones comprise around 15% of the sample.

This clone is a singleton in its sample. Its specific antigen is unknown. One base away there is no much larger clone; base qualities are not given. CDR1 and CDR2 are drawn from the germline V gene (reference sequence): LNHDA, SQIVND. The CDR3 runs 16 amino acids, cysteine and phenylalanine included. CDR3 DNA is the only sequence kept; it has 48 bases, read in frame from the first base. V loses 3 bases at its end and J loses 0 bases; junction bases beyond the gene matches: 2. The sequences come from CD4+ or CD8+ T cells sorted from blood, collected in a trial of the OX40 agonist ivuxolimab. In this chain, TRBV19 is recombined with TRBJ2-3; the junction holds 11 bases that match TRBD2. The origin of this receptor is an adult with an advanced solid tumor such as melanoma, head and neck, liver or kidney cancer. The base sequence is TGTGCCAGTAGTATCCGGACTAGCGGGAGCACAGATACGCAGTATTTT. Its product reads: CASSIRTSGSTDTQYF.